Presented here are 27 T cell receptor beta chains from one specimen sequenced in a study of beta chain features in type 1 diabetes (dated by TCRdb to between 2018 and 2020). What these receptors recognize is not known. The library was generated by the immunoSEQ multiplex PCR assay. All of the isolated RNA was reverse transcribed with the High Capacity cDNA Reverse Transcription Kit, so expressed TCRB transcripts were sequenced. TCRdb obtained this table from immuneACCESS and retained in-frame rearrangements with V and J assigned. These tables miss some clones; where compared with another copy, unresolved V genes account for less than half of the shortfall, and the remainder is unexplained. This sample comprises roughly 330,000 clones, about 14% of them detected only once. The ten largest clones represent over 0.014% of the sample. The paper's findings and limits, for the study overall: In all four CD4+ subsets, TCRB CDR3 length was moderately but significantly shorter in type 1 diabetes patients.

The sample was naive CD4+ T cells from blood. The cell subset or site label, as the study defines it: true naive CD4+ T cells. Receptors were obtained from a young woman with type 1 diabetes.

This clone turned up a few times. The CDR3 loop is CASINRGGIAKNIQYF. CDR3 sequence (DNA): TGTGCCAGCATCAACCGGGGAGGGATAGCCAAAAACATTCAGTACTTC. The chain links TRBV6-6 to TRBJ2-4; 7 bases are shared with TRBD2. The CDR3 is made up of 16 amino acids. The J segment lost 0 bases and the V segment lost 7 bases, leaving 9 bases of the junction unmatched. From germline, CDR1 is MNHNY and CDR2 SVGAGI (reference sequence).

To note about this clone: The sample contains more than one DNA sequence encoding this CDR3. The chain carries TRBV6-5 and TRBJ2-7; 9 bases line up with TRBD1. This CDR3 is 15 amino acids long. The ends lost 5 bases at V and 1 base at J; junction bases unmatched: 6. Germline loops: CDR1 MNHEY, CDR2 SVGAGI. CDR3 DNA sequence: TGTGCCAGCAGTCGGGACAGGGATAGTTCCTACGAGCAGTACTTC. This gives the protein CASSRDRDSSYEQYF.

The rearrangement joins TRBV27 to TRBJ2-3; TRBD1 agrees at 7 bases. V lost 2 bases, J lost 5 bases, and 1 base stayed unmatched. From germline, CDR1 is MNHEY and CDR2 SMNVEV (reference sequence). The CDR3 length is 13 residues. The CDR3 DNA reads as TGTGCCAGCAGTTTAGGGGACAGAGATACGCAGTATTTT. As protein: CASSLGDRDTQYF.

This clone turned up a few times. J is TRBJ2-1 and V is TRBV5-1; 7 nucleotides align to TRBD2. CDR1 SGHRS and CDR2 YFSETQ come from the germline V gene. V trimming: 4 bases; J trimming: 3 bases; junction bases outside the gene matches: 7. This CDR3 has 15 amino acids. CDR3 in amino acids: CASSRGVAGYNEQFF. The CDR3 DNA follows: TGCGCCAGCAGCCGGGGGGTAGCGGGCTACAATGAGCAGTTCTTC.

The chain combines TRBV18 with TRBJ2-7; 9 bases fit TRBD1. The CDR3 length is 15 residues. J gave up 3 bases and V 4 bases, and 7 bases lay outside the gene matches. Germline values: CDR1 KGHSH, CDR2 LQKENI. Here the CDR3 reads CASSQAPGQGYEQYF. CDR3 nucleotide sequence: TGTGCCAGCTCACAAGCGCCGGGACAGGGCTACGAGCAGTACTTC.

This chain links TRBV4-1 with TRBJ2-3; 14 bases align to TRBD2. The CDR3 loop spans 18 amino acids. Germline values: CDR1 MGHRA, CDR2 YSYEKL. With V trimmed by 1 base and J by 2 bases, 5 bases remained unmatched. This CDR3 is CASSQGLAGGGSTDTQYF. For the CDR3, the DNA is TGCGCCAGCAGCCAAGGACTAGCGGGAGGGGGTTCCACAGATACGCAGTATTTT.

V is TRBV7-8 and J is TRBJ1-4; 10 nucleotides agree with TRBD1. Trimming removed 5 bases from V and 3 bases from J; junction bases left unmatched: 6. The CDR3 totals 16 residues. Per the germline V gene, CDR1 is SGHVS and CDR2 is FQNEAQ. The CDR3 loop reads CASSGRQGAPNEKLFF. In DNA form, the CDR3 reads TGTGCCAGCAGCGGAAGACAGGGGGCCCCTAATGAAAAACTGTTTTTT.

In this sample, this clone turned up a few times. The CDR3 loop is CASSPLQGFETQYF. CDR3 bases: TGTGCCAGCAGCCCTTTACAGGGATTTGAGACCCAGTACTTC. This chain uses TRBV14 with TRBJ2-5, with a tentative D call TRBD1 (6 bases). CDR1 SGHDN and CDR2 FVKESK come from the germline V gene. The V gene lost 4 bases and the J gene lost 5 bases, with 14 bases spanning the gap. The CDR3 loop spans 14 amino acids.

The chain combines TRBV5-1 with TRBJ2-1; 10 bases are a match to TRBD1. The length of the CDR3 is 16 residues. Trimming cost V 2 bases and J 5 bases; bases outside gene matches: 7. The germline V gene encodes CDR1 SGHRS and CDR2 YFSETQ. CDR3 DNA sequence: TGCGCCAGCAGCTTACCTGGGACAGGGGCCCACAATGAGCAGTTCTTC. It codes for CASSLPGTGAHNEQFF.

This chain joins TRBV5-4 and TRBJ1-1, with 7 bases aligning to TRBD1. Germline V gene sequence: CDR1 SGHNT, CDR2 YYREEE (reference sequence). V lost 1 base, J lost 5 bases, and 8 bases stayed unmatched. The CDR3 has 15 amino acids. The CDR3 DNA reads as TGTGCCAGCAGCTTGTGGCGAGGGGGCTATACTGAAGCTTTCTTT. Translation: CASSLWRGGYTEAFF. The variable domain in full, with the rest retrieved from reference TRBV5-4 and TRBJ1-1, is ETGVTQSPTHLIKTRGQQVTLRCSSQSGHNTVSWYQQALGQGPQFIFQYYREEENGRGNFPPRFSGLQFPNYSSELNVNALELDDSALYLCASSLWRGGYTEAFFGQGTRLTVV.

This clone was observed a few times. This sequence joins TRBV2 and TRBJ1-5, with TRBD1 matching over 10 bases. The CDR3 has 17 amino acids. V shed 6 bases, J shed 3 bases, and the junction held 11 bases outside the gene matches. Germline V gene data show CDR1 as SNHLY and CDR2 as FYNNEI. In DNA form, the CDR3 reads TGTGCCAGCAGGCAGGACCGGACAGGGGGAAACAATCAGCCCCAGCATTTT. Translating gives CASRQDRTGGNNQPQHF.

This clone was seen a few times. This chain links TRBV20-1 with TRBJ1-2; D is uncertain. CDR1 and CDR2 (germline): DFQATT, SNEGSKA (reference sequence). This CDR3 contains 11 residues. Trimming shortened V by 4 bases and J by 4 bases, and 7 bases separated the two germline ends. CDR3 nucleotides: TGCAGTGCTACTCTTAGCTATGGCTACACCTTC. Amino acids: CSATLSYGYTF.

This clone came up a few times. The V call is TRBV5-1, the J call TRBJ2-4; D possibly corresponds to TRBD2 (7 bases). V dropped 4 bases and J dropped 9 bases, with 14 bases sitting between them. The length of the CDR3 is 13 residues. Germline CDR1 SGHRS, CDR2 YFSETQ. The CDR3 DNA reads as TGCGCCAGCAGCCTTAGGGAGGGGGGCATTCAGTACTTC. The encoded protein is CASSLREGGIQYF.

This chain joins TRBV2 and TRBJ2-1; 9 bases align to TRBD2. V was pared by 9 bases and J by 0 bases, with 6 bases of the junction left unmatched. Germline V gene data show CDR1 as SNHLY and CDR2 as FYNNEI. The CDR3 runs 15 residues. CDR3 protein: CASGLRGGSYNEQFF. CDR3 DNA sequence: TGTGCCAGTGGCTTGCGGGGGGGCTCCTACAATGAGCAGTTCTTC.

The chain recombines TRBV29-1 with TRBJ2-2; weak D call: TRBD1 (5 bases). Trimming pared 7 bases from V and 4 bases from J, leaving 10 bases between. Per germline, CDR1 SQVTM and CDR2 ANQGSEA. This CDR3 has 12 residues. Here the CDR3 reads CSGGHFTGELFF. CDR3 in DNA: TGCAGCGGCGGACACTTCACCGGGGAGCTGTTTTTT.

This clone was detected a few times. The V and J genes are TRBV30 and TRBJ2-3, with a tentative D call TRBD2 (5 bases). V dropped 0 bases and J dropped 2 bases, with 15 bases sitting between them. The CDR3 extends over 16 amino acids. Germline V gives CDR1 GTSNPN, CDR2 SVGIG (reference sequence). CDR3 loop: CAWSVVASWFTDTQYF. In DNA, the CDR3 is TGTGCCTGGAGTGTGGTGGCTAGCTGGTTCACAGATACGCAGTATTTT.

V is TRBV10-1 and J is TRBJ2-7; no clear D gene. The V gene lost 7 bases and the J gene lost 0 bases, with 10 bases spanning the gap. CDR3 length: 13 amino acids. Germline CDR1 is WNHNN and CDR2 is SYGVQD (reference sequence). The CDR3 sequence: CASTSESSYEQYV. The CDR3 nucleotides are TGCGCCAGCACGTCGGAGAGCTCCTACGAGCAGTACGTC.

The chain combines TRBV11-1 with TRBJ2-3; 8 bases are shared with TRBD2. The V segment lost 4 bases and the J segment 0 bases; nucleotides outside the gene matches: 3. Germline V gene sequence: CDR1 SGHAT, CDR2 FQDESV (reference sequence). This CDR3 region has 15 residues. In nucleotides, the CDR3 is TGTGCCAGCAGCTCACAGCGGGAGAGCACAGATACGCAGTATTTT. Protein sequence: CASSSQRESTDTQYF. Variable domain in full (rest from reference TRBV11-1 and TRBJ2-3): EAEVAQSPRYKITEKSQAVAFWCDPISGHATLYWYRQILGQGPELLVQFQDESVVDDSQLPKDRFSAERLKGVDSTLKIQPAELGDSAMYLCASSSQRESTDTQYFGPGTRLTVL.

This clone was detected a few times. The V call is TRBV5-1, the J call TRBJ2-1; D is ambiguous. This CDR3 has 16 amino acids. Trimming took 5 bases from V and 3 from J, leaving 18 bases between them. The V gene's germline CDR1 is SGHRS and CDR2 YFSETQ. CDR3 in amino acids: CASSHRVGADYNEQFF. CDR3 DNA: TGCGCCAGCAGTCACCGGGTGGGTGCGGACTACAATGAGCAGTTCTTC.

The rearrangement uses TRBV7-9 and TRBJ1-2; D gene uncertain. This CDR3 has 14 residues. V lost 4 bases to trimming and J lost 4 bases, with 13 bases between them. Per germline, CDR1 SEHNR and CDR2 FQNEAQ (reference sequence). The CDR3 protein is CASSSLGGPYGYTF. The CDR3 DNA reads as TGTGCCAGCAGCTCCCTTGGAGGGCCCTATGGCTACACCTTC. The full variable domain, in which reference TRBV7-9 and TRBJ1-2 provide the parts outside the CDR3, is DTGVSQNPRHKITKRGQNVTFRCDPISEHNRLYWYRQTLGQGPEFLTYFQNEAQLEKSRLLSDRFSAERPKGSFSTLEIQRTEQGDSAMYLCASSSLGGPYGYTFGSGTRLTVV.

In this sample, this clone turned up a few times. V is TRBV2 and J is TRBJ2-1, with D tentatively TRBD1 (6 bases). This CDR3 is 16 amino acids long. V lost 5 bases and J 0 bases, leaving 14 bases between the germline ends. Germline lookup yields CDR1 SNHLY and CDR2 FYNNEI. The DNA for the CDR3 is TGTGCCAGCAGTTCCCGAGGGGGAAGCTCCTACAATGAGCAGTTCTTC. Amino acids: CASSSRGGSSYNEQFF.

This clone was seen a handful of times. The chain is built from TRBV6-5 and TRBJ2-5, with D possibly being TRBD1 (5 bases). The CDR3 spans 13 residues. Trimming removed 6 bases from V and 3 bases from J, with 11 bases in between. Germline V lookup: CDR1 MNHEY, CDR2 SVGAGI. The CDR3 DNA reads TGTGCCAGCAGAACGACAGTAAAAGAGACCCAGTACTTC. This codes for CASRTTVKETQYF.

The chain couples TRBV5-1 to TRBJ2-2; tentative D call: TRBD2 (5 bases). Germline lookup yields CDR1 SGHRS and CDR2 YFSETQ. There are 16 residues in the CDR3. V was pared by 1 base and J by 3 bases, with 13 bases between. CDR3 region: CASSLSISEDTGELFF. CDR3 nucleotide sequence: TGCGCCAGCAGCTTGAGTATTAGCGAGGACACCGGGGAGCTGTTTTTT.

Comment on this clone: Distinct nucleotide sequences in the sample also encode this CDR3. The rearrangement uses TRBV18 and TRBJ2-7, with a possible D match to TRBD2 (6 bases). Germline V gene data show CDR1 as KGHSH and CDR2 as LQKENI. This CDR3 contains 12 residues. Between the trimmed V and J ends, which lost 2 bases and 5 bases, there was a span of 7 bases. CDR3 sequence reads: CASSPGGNEQYV. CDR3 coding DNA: TGTGCCAGCTCACCAGGAGGGAACGAGCAGTACGTC.

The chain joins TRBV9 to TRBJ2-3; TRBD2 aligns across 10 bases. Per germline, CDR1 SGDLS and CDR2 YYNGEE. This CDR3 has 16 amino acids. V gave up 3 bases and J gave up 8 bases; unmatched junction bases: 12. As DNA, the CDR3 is TGTGCCAGCAGCGGCCCAATAGCGGGAGGTTATATTACGCAGTATTTT. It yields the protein CASSGPIAGGYITQYF.

The CDR3 nucleotides are TGTGCCTGGAGTGTACTTACGAACACCGGGGAGCTGTTTTTT. Its protein product is CAWSVLTNTGELFF. The rearrangement joins TRBV30 to TRBJ2-2; D is undetermined. V lost 0 bases and J lost 0, with 5 bases in between. The length of the CDR3 is 14 residues. In germline, CDR1 is GTSNPN, CDR2 SVGIG (reference sequence).

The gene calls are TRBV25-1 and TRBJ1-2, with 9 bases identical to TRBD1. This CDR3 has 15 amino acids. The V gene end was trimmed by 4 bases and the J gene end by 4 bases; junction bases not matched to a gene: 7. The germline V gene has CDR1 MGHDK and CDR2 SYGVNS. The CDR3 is CASSAPGQGPYGYTF. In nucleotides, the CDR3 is TGTGCCAGCAGTGCCCCGGGACAGGGACCCTATGGCTACACCTTC.